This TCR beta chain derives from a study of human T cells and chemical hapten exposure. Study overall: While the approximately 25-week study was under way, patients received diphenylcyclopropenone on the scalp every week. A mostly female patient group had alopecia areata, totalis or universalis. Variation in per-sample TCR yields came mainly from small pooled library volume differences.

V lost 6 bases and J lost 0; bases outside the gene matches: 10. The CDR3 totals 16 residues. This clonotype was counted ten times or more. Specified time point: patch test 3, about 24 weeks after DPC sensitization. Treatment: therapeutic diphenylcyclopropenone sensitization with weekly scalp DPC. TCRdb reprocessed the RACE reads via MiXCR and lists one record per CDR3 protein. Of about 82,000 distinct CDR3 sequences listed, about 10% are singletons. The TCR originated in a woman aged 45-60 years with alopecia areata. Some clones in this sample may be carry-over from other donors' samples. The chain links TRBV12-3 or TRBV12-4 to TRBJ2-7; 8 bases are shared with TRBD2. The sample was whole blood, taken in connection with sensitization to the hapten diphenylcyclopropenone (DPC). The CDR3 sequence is CASRPGASGFSYEQYF. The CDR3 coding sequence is TGTGCCAGCAGACCTGGGGCTAGCGGGTTCTCCTACGAGCAGTACTTC.